A single sample is the source of the 18 T cell receptor beta chains below, sequenced in a study of T cells in Graves' hyperthyroidism and ophthalmopathy. It was RNA transcripts that yielded the amplified TCR beta CDR3 regions. The HTBI primer set served for first-round RT-PCR of the TCR CDR3. TCRdb called the multiplex PCR reads again in MiXCR, with one record for every CDR3 protein. The sample records 370,000 or so distinct CDR3 sequences, about a sixth being singletons. The specimen sequenced was blood. The receptors were gathered from a woman between 18 and 30 years old with Graves' hyperthyroidism that later progressed to Graves' ophthalmopathy.

As for this clonotype: This may be a read error, as it is one base from a much larger clone. The chain couples TRBV7-2 to TRBJ1-4, with D unclear. CDR1 and CDR2 (germline): SGHTA, FQGNSA. This CDR3 comprises 15 residues. The CDR3 DNA follows: TGTGCCAGCAGCTTAGCAACGGCCCCTAATGAAAGACTGTTTTTT. It encodes CASSLATAPNERLFF.

This clonotype was observed many times. The V and J genes are TRBV30 and TRBJ1-5, with D hard to call. Trimming took off 0 bases at V and 7 bases at J, with 7 bases between the two ends. Germline V lookup: CDR1 GTSNPN, CDR2 SVGIG (reference sequence). This CDR3 is built from 12 residues. This CDR3 is CAWSVYGQPQHF. CDR3 DNA: TGTGCCTGGAGTGTATACGGGCAGCCCCAGCATTTT.

This clonotype was detected once. The J gene is TRBJ1-5, the V gene TRBV19; 9 nucleotides agree with TRBD1. J gave up 7 bases and V 3 bases, and 4 bases lay outside the gene matches. The CDR3 is 14 amino acids. Germline CDR1 LNHDA, CDR2 SQIVND (reference sequence). The CDR3, as DNA: TGTGCCAGTAGTATCGGACAGGGGCCACAGCCCCAGCATTTT. This encodes CASSIGQGPQPQHF.

This chain links TRBV25-1 with TRBJ2-1, with 12 bases identical to TRBD2. This CDR3 is built from 16 residues. Germline CDR1 reads MGHDK; CDR2 reads SYGVNS. J lost 6 bases, V lost 3 bases, and 6 bases had no gene match. The CDR3 sequence is CASSDPLAGGLNEQFF. In DNA form, the CDR3 reads TGTGCCAGCAGTGACCCACTAGCGGGAGGTCTCAATGAGCAGTTCTTC.

This clonotype was recorded at least ten times. The chain recombines TRBV3-1 with TRBJ2-4; 8 nucleotides line up with TRBD1. With V trimmed by 0 bases and J by 7 bases, 5 bases remained unmatched. The length of the CDR3 is 15 residues. Looked up from germline, CDR1 is LGHDT and CDR2 is YNNKEL (reference sequence). DNA of the CDR3: TGTGCCAGCAGCCAAGATGGACAGGGCAGGAACATTCAGTACTTC. Its protein product is CASSQDGQGRNIQYF.

This clonotype was observed many times. The V gene is TRBV5-5, the J gene TRBJ1-6; D gene unclear. Trimming left V 0 bases short and J 4 bases short, with 5 bases between. The CDR3 sequence is 14 residues long. CDR1 and CDR2 (germline): SGHKS, YYEKEE (reference sequence). DNA for the CDR3: TGTGCCAGCAGCTTGGGGCAGTATAATTCACCCCTCCACTTT. Its protein is CASSLGQYNSPLHF.

V and J are TRBV2 and TRBJ2-1; a possible D gene is TRBD2 (6 bases). Germline lookup yields CDR1 SNHLY and CDR2 FYNNEI. The CDR3 contains 13 residues. The V end was cut by 8 bases, the J end by 8 bases, with 16 bases between. The CDR3 DNA reads as TGTGCCAGCCGACTAGTCCCAGCCGATGAGCAGTTCTTC. It encodes CASRLVPADEQFF.

V is TRBV10-3 and J is TRBJ2-7, with TRBD2 matching 10 bases. The length of the CDR3 is 14 residues. Trimming removed 3 bases from V and 6 bases from J; junction bases left unmatched: 5. The germline gives CDR1 ENHRY, CDR2 SYGVKD. The CDR3 sequence: CAISEWLAGVEQYF. In DNA form, the CDR3 reads TGTGCCATCAGTGAATGGCTAGCGGGAGTCGAGCAGTACTTC.

V usage is TRBV5-1 and J usage is TRBJ1-4; 7 nucleotides line up with TRBD1. The CDR3 contains 15 residues. V gave up 3 bases and J gave up 10 bases; unmatched junction bases: 12. The V gene's germline CDR1 is SGHRS and CDR2 YFSETQ. The CDR3 DNA reads as TGCGCCAGCAGCTCCCAACAGGGGCATCAGCGAAAACTGTTTTTT. Translation gives CASSSQQGHQRKLFF.

This clonotype was seen ten or more times. CDR3 sequence (DNA): TGTGCCAGCAGCCAAAGTGTACGCCTCACAGATACGCAGTATTTT. This translates into CASSQSVRLTDTQYF. The rearrangement joins TRBV3-1 to TRBJ2-3; D is ambiguous. V shed 2 bases and J shed 2 bases, with 11 bases lying between them. Germline V gene data show CDR1 as LGHDT and CDR2 as YNNKEL (reference sequence). The CDR3 totals 15 residues.

This clonotype was picked up a small number of times. The genes are TRBV7-6 and TRBJ2-3; tentatively, D is TRBD2 (6 bases). The germline V gene encodes CDR1 SGHVS and CDR2 FNYEAQ. There are 16 residues in the CDR3. The V end was cut by 5 bases, the J end by 0 bases, with 15 bases between. The CDR3 here is CASSPGTARSTDTQYF. CDR3 DNA: TGTGCCAGCAGCCCCGGGACTGCAAGAAGCACAGATACGCAGTATTTT.

This sequence joins TRBV2 and TRBJ2-5, with 8 bases aligning to TRBD2. J lost 1 base, V lost 4 bases, and 11 bases had no gene match. There are 17 residues in the CDR3. Germline CDR1 and CDR2: SNHLY and FYNNEI. The CDR3 bases are TGTGCCAGCAGTGCAAACCGTCCACTAGCGGCCCAAGAGACCCAGTACTTC. This gives the protein CASSANRPLAAQETQYF.

Many counts were recorded for this clonotype. J is TRBJ2-1 and V is TRBV27, with D uncertain. Germline CDR1 is MNHEY and CDR2 is SMNVEV (reference sequence). The CDR3 has 15 residues. V shed 2 bases and J shed 5 bases, with 13 bases lying between them. The CDR3 sequence: CASSLKALVHNEQFF. In nucleotides, the CDR3 is TGTGCCAGCAGTTTAAAGGCCCTAGTGCACAATGAGCAGTTCTTC.

This clonotype was seen ten or more times. The rearrangement links TRBV6-1 to TRBJ1-2; TRBD1 is a possible D gene (5 bases). Germline V gives CDR1 MNHNS, CDR2 SASEGT. V shed 5 bases and J shed 4 bases, with 17 bases lying between them. The length of the CDR3 is 15 residues. The CDR3, as DNA: TGTGCCAGCAGTAAAGTCCCGGACATCTCCTATGGCTACACCTTC. It is translated as CASSKVPDISYGYTF.

This clonotype has a count of ten or more. In DNA form, the CDR3 reads TGTGCCAGCAGTCAAAAAGAGACCCAGTACTTC. Its protein is CASSQKETQYF. The chain combines TRBV2 with TRBJ2-5, with D unclear. CDR1 is SNHLY and CDR2 is FYNNEI in the germline V gene. This CDR3 contains 11 residues. Trimming removed 5 bases from V and 3 bases from J, with 4 bases in between. Full variable domain (remainder filled in from reference TRBV2 and TRBJ2-5): EPEVTQTPSHQVTQMGQEVILRCVPISNHLYFYWYRQILGQKVEFLVSFYNNEISEKSEIFDDQFSVERPDGSNFTLKIRSTKLEDSAMYFCASSQKETQYFGPGTRLLVL.

This clonotype has a handful of counts. This rearrangement joins TRBV6-4 to TRBJ2-7; 9 bases match TRBD1. With 8 bases clipped from V and 3 bases from J, the junction kept 29 bases outside the gene matches. Germline CDR1 MRHNA, CDR2 SNTAGT. This CDR3 region has 21 residues. The CDR3 nucleotides read TGTGCCAGCGGGCCCCCCATCCGGGACAGGGTCGTGAGGGGCCGTGGCTACGAGCAGTACTTC. Amino acids: CASGPPIRDRVVRGRGYEQYF.

The V call is TRBV19, the J call TRBJ2-6, with D possibly TRBD2 on 7 matching bases. Germline V gene data show CDR1 as LNHDA and CDR2 as SQIVND (reference sequence). Trimming took 3 bases from V and 0 from J, leaving 18 bases between them. This CDR3 has 19 amino acids. CDR3 bases: TGTGCCAGTAGTATCTTTTTATGGGGGGGCGGCTCTGGGGCCAACGTCCTGACTTTC. It translates to CASSIFLWGGGSGANVLTF. The whole variable domain, filled in from reference TRBV19 and TRBJ2-6, reads DGGITQSPKYLFRKEGQNVTLSCEQNLNHDAMYWYRQDPGQGLRLIYYSQIVNDFQKGDIAEGYSVSREKKESFPLTVTSAQKNPTAFYLCASSIFLWGGGSGANVLTFGAGSRLTVL.

The gene calls are TRBV6-1 and TRBJ1-2, with no clear D. This CDR3 spans 12 amino acids. Germline V gene lookup returns CDR1 MNHNS and CDR2 SASEGT. V was pared by 5 bases and J by 8 bases, with 12 bases between. CDR3 bases: TGTGCCAGCAGTCGAGGATCACGAGGCTACACCTTC. This codes for CASSRGSRGYTF.